The 16 T cell receptor beta chains reported below all come from one sample, sequenced in a study of T cell responses to AZD1222 COVID-19 vaccine. The table came from immunoSEQ multiplex PCR; TCRdb's copy has only in-frame clones and leaves some out. The table records 110,000 or so clones, roughly 90% of them present only once. Specimen: peripheral blood, collected on day 0 of AZD1222 vaccination. The origin of the receptors is an adult in good health.

This sequence joins TRBV28 and TRBJ2-7; 9 positions agree with TRBD1. CDR3 size: 15 residues. V was pared by 3 bases and J by 1 base, with 4 bases of the junction left unmatched. The germline V gene encodes CDR1 MDHEN and CDR2 SYDVKM. This chain's CDR3 is CASSFATGGSYEQYF. As DNA, the CDR3 is TGTGCCAGCAGTTTTGCGACAGGGGGTTCCTACGAGCAGTACTTC. Using reference TRBV28 and TRBJ2-7 for the parts outside the CDR3, the full variable domain is DVKVTQSSRYLVKRTGEKVFLECVQDMDHENMFWYRQDPGLGLRLIYFSYDVKMKEKGDIPEGYSVSREKKERFSLILESASTNQTSMYLCASSFATGGSYEQYFGPGTRLTVT.

The chain joins TRBV3-1 (or the pseudogene TRBV3-2) to TRBJ1-1; D is uncertain. V was pared by 4 bases and J by 4 bases, with 10 bases between. The CDR3 has 13 residues. The V gene's germline CDR1 is LGHDT and CDR2 YNNKEL (reference sequence). The CDR3: CASSPGGSTEAFF. The CDR3 DNA sequence: TGTGCCAGCAGCCCCGGTGGATCCACTGAAGCTTTCTTT.

The sample holds one count of this clone. This chain joins TRBV11-2 and TRBJ2-1, with TRBD2 identical over 9 bases. CDR3 length: 16 amino acids. The V gene's germline CDR1 is SGHAT and CDR2 FQNNGV. With V trimmed by 1 base and J by 4 bases, 5 bases remained unmatched. CDR3 sequence: CASSLALAGRYNEQFF. The CDR3, as DNA: TGTGCCAGCAGCTTAGCCCTAGCGGGGCGATACAATGAGCAGTTCTTC.

The chain employs TRBV12-3 or TRBV12-4 and TRBJ1-2; the D is unclear. V was clipped by 7 bases and J by 2 bases, with 11 bases between them. There are 13 residues in the CDR3. CDR3 DNA sequence: TGTGCCAGCACTTGGGAGGAAAACTATGGCTACACCTTC. It is translated as CASTWEENYGYTF.

V usage is TRBV20-1 and J usage is TRBJ2-3; the D gene is possibly TRBD1 (6 bases). The CDR3 runs to 14 residues. Trimming stripped 3 bases from V and 0 bases from J, with 10 bases between. Germline V lookup: CDR1 DFQATT, CDR2 SNEGSKA (reference sequence). CDR3 amino acids: CSASSTGSTDTQYF. The CDR3 DNA reads as TGCAGTGCTAGTTCCACAGGGAGCACAGATACGCAGTATTTT.

The chain is built from TRBV19 and TRBJ1-5; a weak D match, TRBD1 (6 bases). Between the trimmed V and J ends, which lost 1 base and 1 base, there was a span of 11 bases. CDR3 length equals 16 residues. Germline assignment: CDR1 LNHDA and CDR2 SQIVND (reference sequence). CDR3 in DNA: TGTGCCAGTAGTATAGGCTGGGGGGCAAGCAATCAGCCCCAGCATTTT. Translation gives CASSIGWGASNQPQHF.

The chain recombines TRBV5-1 with TRBJ2-5; D is unclear. Germline V CDR1 and CDR2: SGHRS, YFSETQ. This CDR3 is 16 amino acids long. The V gene lost 0 bases and the J gene lost 0 bases, with 12 bases spanning the gap. CDR3 loop: CASSLVPDLYQETQYF. The CDR3 region has the DNA TGCGCCAGCAGCTTGGTTCCCGACCTGTACCAAGAGACCCAGTACTTC.

The rearrangement joins TRBV12-3 or TRBV12-4 to TRBJ1-4; D is unclear. With 5 bases removed from V and 7 bases from J, the gap between germline ends came to 8 bases. The CDR3 extends over 12 amino acids. The CDR3 DNA follows: TGTGCCAGCAGTCATTGGGTTGAAAAACTGTTTTTT. Residues: CASSHWVEKLFF.

The rearrangement uses TRBV5-4 and TRBJ1-6, with unresolved D. The V gene's germline CDR1 is SGHNT and CDR2 YYREEE (reference sequence). V lost 2 bases, J lost 10 bases, and 10 bases lay in between. The CDR3 extends over 13 amino acids. CDR3 DNA sequence: TGTGCCAGCAGCTTCGAAGGGAGATCACCCCTCCACTTT. Translation: CASSFEGRSPLHF.

The chain has TRBV19 and TRBJ2-1; weak D call: TRBD1 (5 bases). Trimming removed 4 bases from V and 0 bases from J, with 13 bases in between. Germline-derived CDR1 and CDR2 are LNHDA and SQIVND (reference sequence). There are 16 residues in the CDR3. In nucleotides, the CDR3 is TGTGCCAGTAGTAGGGGTAGGGGTATCTCCTACAATGAGCAGTTCTTC. It specifies CASSRGRGISYNEQFF.

The rearrangement uses TRBV5-1 and TRBJ1-2, with TRBD1 matching over 7 bases. Trimming took 4 bases from V and 5 from J; bases not matched to a gene: 14. Germline loops: CDR1 SGHRS, CDR2 YFSETQ. The CDR3 extends over 16 amino acids. The CDR3 sequence: CASSVTSLTGVYGYTF. CDR3 DNA sequence: TGCGCCAGCAGCGTTACGTCCCTCACAGGGGTTTATGGCTACACCTTC.

This rearrangement joins TRBV4-3 to TRBJ1-2; D remains unclear. Germline V gene data show CDR1 as LGHNA and CDR2 as YSLEER. CDR3 length equals 16 residues. Trimming pared 0 bases from V and 2 bases from J, leaving 13 bases between. The CDR3 nucleotides read TGCGCCAGCAGCCAAGAAGTGTTAGGAGGGAACTATGGCTACACCTTC. The encoded protein is CASSQEVLGGNYGYTF.

The V call is TRBV6-1, the J call TRBJ1-4; 8 nucleotides align to TRBD1. The V gene end was trimmed by 5 bases and the J gene end by 8 bases; junction bases not matched to a gene: 13. The CDR3 sequence is 16 residues long. The germline CDR1 and CDR2 sequences are MNHNS and SASEGT. The CDR3 loop reads CASSKVSGGFKEKLFF. As DNA, the CDR3 is TGTGCCAGCAGTAAAGTCTCAGGGGGCTTTAAAGAAAAACTGTTTTTT.

In DNA, the CDR3 is TGTGCCACCAGTGATTCGTCGGGGGACGGAGCTAACTATGGCTACACCTTC. Translation gives CATSDSSGDGANYGYTF. The chain links TRBV24-1 to TRBJ1-2; possibly TRBD1 for D (5 bases). V was pared by 2 bases and J by 0 bases, with 15 bases between. The germline V gene encodes CDR1 KGHDR and CDR2 SFDVKD. CDR3 length: 17 residues.

This chain uses TRBV24-1 with TRBJ2-7, with no clear D. The V end was cut by 6 bases, the J end by 4 bases, with 24 bases between. The CDR3 covers 17 residues. The germline gives CDR1 KGHDR, CDR2 SFDVKD. CDR3 sequence (DNA): TGTGCCACCAGTCCTGATTGGTGGGGTGGCTTTCGATACGAGCAGTACTTC. This encodes CATSPDWWGGFRYEQYF.

The CDR3 DNA is TGTGCCACCCAGGGGCAGTTCACCGGGGAGCTGTTTTTT. It specifies CATQGQFTGELFF. The gene calls are TRBV2 and TRBJ2-2; D might be TRBD1 (6 bases). CDR1 and CDR2 (germline): SNHLY, FYNNEI. The CDR3 consists of 13 residues. V lost 10 bases and J lost 4, with 13 bases in between.